Below are 31 T cell receptor beta chains sequenced from a single sample in a study of T cell changes during pregnancy in multiple sclerosis. Clones were read by immunoSEQ multiplex PCR, and TCRdb kept only the in-frame ones, dropping some. The sample holds roughly 80,000 clones; around 90% are singletons and the top ten take about 2.5%. Sequencing was performed on peripheral blood, taken before pregnancy. These receptors originate from a female donor with multiple sclerosis, enrolled in a pregnancy study.

CDR3 sequence reads: CASSPLGSYNEQFF. CDR3 nucleotides: TGTGCCAGCAGCCCTCTCGGCTCCTACAATGAGCAGTTCTTC. The V gene is TRBV6-4, the J gene TRBJ2-1; no clear D gene. The length of the CDR3 is 14 residues. The germline V gene encodes CDR1 MRHNA and CDR2 SNTAGT. The ends were cut back, 6 bases at V and 0 bases at J, with 9 bases in the middle.

The rearrangement links TRBV2 to TRBJ2-7; 7 positions match TRBD2. V lost 5 bases to trimming and J lost 6 bases; unmatched junction nucleotides: 7. The V gene's germline CDR1 is SNHLY and CDR2 FYNNEI. The CDR3 is 13 amino acids. The CDR3 nucleotides are TGTGCCAGCAGTCAGGCGGGAGAATTCGAGCAGTACTTC. Protein product: CASSQAGEFEQYF.

The rearrangement joins TRBV5-6 to TRBJ1-5; 8 positions agree with TRBD1. The CDR3 runs to 15 residues. The J segment lost 9 bases and the V segment lost 3 bases, leaving 11 bases of the junction unmatched. Germline CDR1 and CDR2: SGHDT and YYEEEE. The CDR3 here is CASSSGQGLMGPQHF. The DNA for the CDR3 is TGTGCCAGCAGCTCTGGACAGGGCCTAATGGGGCCCCAGCATTTT. The full variable domain, in which reference TRBV5-6 and TRBJ1-5 provide the parts outside the CDR3, is DAGVTQSPTHLIKTRGQQVTLRCSPKSGHDTVSWYQQALGQGPQFIFQYYEEEERQRGNFPDRFSGHQFPNYSSELNVNALLLGDSALYLCASSSGQGLMGPQHFGDGTRLSIL.

V usage is TRBV7-8 and J usage is TRBJ2-7, with D possibly matching TRBD2 (7 bases). In germline, CDR1 is SGHVS, CDR2 FQNEAQ. V was shortened by 1 base and J by 2 bases, with 21 bases between the two germline ends. The CDR3 length is 18 residues. CDR3 region: CASSLDLAGANTAYEQYF. The CDR3 nucleotides are TGTGCCAGCAGCTTAGACCTTGCGGGGGCGAATACCGCCTACGAGCAGTACTTC.

A note on this clone: Germline and junction disagree at one end, which may indicate a read error. The chain has TRBV27 and TRBJ2-7, with 9 bases aligning to TRBD1. Germline lookup yields CDR1 MNHEY and CDR2 SMNVEV (reference sequence). This CDR3 comprises 15 residues. This chain's CDR3 is CANSSFGTGLYEQYF. The CDR3 DNA is TGTGCCAACAGTTCCTTCGGGACAGGGTTGTACGAGCAGTACTTC.

CDR3 coding DNA: TGTGCCAGCAGTCCAGCGGACAGGGGCGAGCAGTACTTC. Translated: CASSPADRGEQYF. The J gene is TRBJ2-7, the V gene TRBV28; 9 bases agree with TRBD1. The CDR3 is 13 amino acids. Germline lookup yields CDR1 MDHEN and CDR2 SYDVKM. J gave up 6 bases and V 5 bases, and 5 bases lay outside the gene matches.

This chain connects TRBV9 to TRBJ2-5; 12 nucleotides agree with TRBD2. Germline lookup yields CDR1 SGDLS and CDR2 YYNGEE. CDR3 length: 17 residues. V was pared by 0 bases and J by 2 bases, with 5 bases of the junction left unmatched. For the CDR3, the DNA is TGTGCCAGCAGCGTAGCACTAGCGGGAGGTCAACAAGAGACCCAGTACTTC. Protein product: CASSVALAGGQQETQYF. Variable domain in full (rest from reference TRBV9 and TRBJ2-5): DSGVTQTPKHLITATGQRVTLRCSPRSGDLSVYWYQQSLDQGLQFLIQYYNGEERAKGNILERFSAQQFPDLHSELNLSSLELGDSALYFCASSVALAGGQQETQYFGPGTRLLVL.

This clone was counted a single time. The J gene is TRBJ1-2, the V gene TRBV9; the D gene is possibly TRBD1 (6 bases). This CDR3 is built from 14 residues. The germline V and J ends were trimmed by 0 bases and 0 bases, with 6 bases remaining between them. Germline V gene lookup returns CDR1 SGDLS and CDR2 YYNGEE. CDR3 amino acids: CASSVGTANYGYTF. The CDR3 DNA reads as TGTGCCAGCAGCGTAGGGACAGCTAACTATGGCTACACCTTC.

This clone appeared a few times. Here the CDR3 DNA reads TGCAGCGTTGAAACACGAGGGAGCTACAATGAGCAGTTCTTC. It yields the protein CSVETRGSYNEQFF. The V call is TRBV29-1, the J call TRBJ2-1, with D perhaps matching TRBD2 (5 bases). Germline values: CDR1 SQVTM, CDR2 ANQGSEA. The CDR3 runs 14 residues. Trimming removed 2 bases from V and 3 bases from J, with 11 bases in between.

The V gene is TRBV6-5, the J gene TRBJ2-3; 8 bases fit TRBD1. Looked up from germline, CDR1 is MNHEY and CDR2 is SVGAGI. J lost 2 bases, V lost 4 bases, and 5 bases had no gene match. The CDR3 has 15 residues. The CDR3 region has the DNA TGTGCCAGCAGTTGGACAGGGACTTTCACAGATACGCAGTATTTT. Residues: CASSWTGTFTDTQYF.

The chain carries TRBV10-3 and TRBJ2-1, with D possibly matching TRBD2 (5 bases). This CDR3 region has 12 residues. V lost 6 bases to trimming and J lost 3 bases, with 6 bases between them. CDR1 is ENHRY, CDR2 SYGVKD, per germline. This CDR3 is CAIRDFYNEQFF. The CDR3 DNA follows: TGTGCCATCAGGGACTTCTACAATGAGCAGTTCTTC.

The chain joins TRBV5-4 to TRBJ2-4; D is possibly TRBD2 (6 bases). Trimming stripped 3 bases from V and 9 bases from J, with 13 bases between. The CDR3 extends over 13 amino acids. Germline V gene lookup returns CDR1 SGHNT and CDR2 YYREEE (reference sequence). The CDR3 reads CASSSSPGSIQYF. In nucleotides, the CDR3 is TGTGCCAGCAGCTCGAGTCCCGGGAGCATTCAGTACTTC.

This chain links TRBV5-1 with TRBJ2-7, with D maybe TRBD1 (6 bases). V lost 2 bases and J 3 bases, leaving 9 bases between the germline ends. CDR1 SGHRS and CDR2 YFSETQ come from the germline V gene. The CDR3 is 13 amino acids. CDR3 bases: TGCGCCAGCAGCTTCTCACAGGGCTACGAGCAGTACTTC. Translating gives CASSFSQGYEQYF.

The chain employs TRBV13 and TRBJ2-5; 9 bases agree with TRBD2. Looked up from germline, CDR1 is PRHDT and CDR2 is FYEKMQ (reference sequence). The CDR3 contains 16 residues. V shed 5 bases, J shed 5 bases, and the junction held 12 bases outside the gene matches. The CDR3 DNA reads as TGTGCCAGCAGCACTCTGGCCGGCGGGGGGGCGGAGACCCAGTACTTC. Protein sequence: CASSTLAGGGAETQYF.

In this sample, this clone turned up once. Written as DNA, the CDR3 is TGTGCCAGCAGACCTCAATTAGCGGCTGATACGCAGTATTTT. Residues: CASRPQLAADTQYF. The V call is TRBV28, the J call TRBJ2-3, with a possible D match to TRBD2 (6 bases). V was pared by 6 bases and J by 6 bases, with 16 bases between. There are 14 residues in the CDR3. In germline, CDR1 is MDHEN, CDR2 SYDVKM. Drawing the rest from reference TRBV28 and TRBJ2-3, the complete variable domain is DVKVTQSSRYLVKRTGEKVFLECVQDMDHENMFWYRQDPGLGLRLIYFSYDVKMKEKGDIPEGYSVSREKKERFSLILESASTNQTSMYLCASRPQLAADTQYFGPGTRLTVL.

V usage is TRBV4-3 and J usage is TRBJ2-4, with a tentative D call TRBD1 (5 bases). Trimming pared 1 base from V and 0 bases from J, leaving 22 bases between. The CDR3 covers 20 residues. The germline gives CDR1 LGHNA, CDR2 YSLEER. The CDR3 region is CASSQVGDVKSRLAKNIQYF. The CDR3 region has the DNA TGCGCCAGCAGCCAAGTAGGGGATGTGAAGAGCCGTCTAGCCAAAAACATTCAGTACTTC.

This chain links TRBV29-1 with TRBJ2-7; 9 bases line up with TRBD1. The CDR3 has 13 residues. The trim removed 3 bases at V and 2 bases at J, leaving 2 bases unmatched. Germline lookup yields CDR1 SQVTM and CDR2 ANQGSEA. As DNA, the CDR3 is TGCAGCGTTGAGACAGGGGGACCCTACGAGCAGTACTTC. Translating gives CSVETGGPYEQYF.

The CDR3 DNA is TGTGCCAGCAGCTTGGGGGAGGGCCTGTACAATGAGCAGTTCTTC. Amino acids: CASSLGEGLYNEQFF. J is TRBJ2-1 and V is TRBV5-4; 7 nucleotides line up with TRBD2. J gave up 4 bases and V 0 bases, and 4 bases lay outside the gene matches. Germline V gives CDR1 SGHNT, CDR2 YYREEE (reference sequence). This CDR3 contains 15 residues.

The chain recombines TRBV10-3 with TRBJ2-7, with D tentatively TRBD1 (5 bases). Germline assignment: CDR1 ENHRY and CDR2 SYGVKD. The ends were cut back, 6 bases at V and 4 bases at J, with 19 bases in the middle. This CDR3 is 15 amino acids long. DNA for the CDR3: TGTGCCATCAGGACCGATGGGGCCCCTAATTACGAGCAGTACTTC. Translated: CAIRTDGAPNYEQYF.

The gene calls are TRBV27 and TRBJ2-1, with D perhaps matching TRBD2 (5 bases). The CDR3 has 14 residues. The germline V gene has CDR1 MNHEY and CDR2 SMNVEV (reference sequence). V lost 2 bases to trimming and J lost 8 bases, with 13 bases between them. CDR3 sequence reads: CASSLLAGIHEQFF. In DNA, the CDR3 is TGTGCCAGCAGTTTACTAGCCGGAATCCATGAGCAGTTCTTC.

J is TRBJ2-5 and V is TRBV19; the D gene is possibly TRBD2 (6 bases). V was pared by 7 bases and J by 5 bases, with 11 bases between. The CDR3 runs to 12 residues. Germline V gene sequence: CDR1 LNHDA, CDR2 SQIVND (reference sequence). The chain's CDR3 is CASITREETQYF. The CDR3 DNA reads as TGTGCCAGTATAACCCGGGAGGAGACCCAGTACTTC.

The J gene is TRBJ2-1, the V gene TRBV19; the match to TRBD2 covers 7 bases. V was clipped by 6 bases and J by 0 bases; unmatched bases: 8. Germline assignment: CDR1 LNHDA and CDR2 SQIVND (reference sequence). The CDR3 runs to 16 residues. As DNA, the CDR3 is TGTGCCAGTAGCTTCTGGCGGGAGACCTCCTACAATGAGCAGTTCTTC. This sequence encodes CASSFWRETSYNEQFF.

J is TRBJ1-1 and V is TRBV28, with D perhaps TRBD1 (5 bases). This CDR3 is 15 amino acids long. From germline, CDR1 is MDHEN and CDR2 SYDVKM. V was trimmed by 7 bases and J by 7 bases, leaving 22 bases between them. In nucleotides, the CDR3 is TGTGCCAGCACCGCCGTGGGGCGGGGGTGGGGTGAAGCTTTCTTT. It is translated as CASTAVGRGWGEAFF.

The chain is built from TRBV7-8 and TRBJ2-1; 7 bases agree with TRBD2. The CDR3 spans 13 residues. Germline loops: CDR1 SGHVS, CDR2 FQNEAQ. J gave up 9 bases and V 7 bases, and 9 bases lay outside the gene matches. The CDR3 here is CASTGGSLGEQFF. As DNA, the CDR3 is TGTGCCAGCACAGGCGGGAGTCTGGGTGAGCAGTTCTTC.

The rearrangement joins TRBV6-1 to TRBJ2-1, with 10 nucleotides matching TRBD2. The CDR3 covers 15 residues. Germline trimming cut 2 bases from V and 11 bases from J; bases unmatched to any gene: 9. Germline V gene sequence: CDR1 MNHNS, CDR2 SASEGT. The chain's CDR3 is CASSELPSGGPKQFF. The CDR3, as DNA: TGTGCCAGCAGTGAATTGCCTAGCGGGGGACCGAAGCAGTTCTTC.

V usage is TRBV15 and J usage is TRBJ2-2, with D possibly being TRBD1 (5 bases). Germline CDR1 and CDR2: LNHNV and YYDKDF (reference sequence). CDR3 length equals 16 residues. Trimming removed 1 base from V and 6 bases from J, with 15 bases in between. Written as DNA, the CDR3 is TGTGCCACCAGCAGAGTGTATGACAGACCCCCCGGGGAGCTGTTTTTT. Translating it yields CATSRVYDRPPGELFF.

This clone is a singleton in its sample. This sequence joins TRBV4-2 and TRBJ2-5, with D maybe TRBD2 (6 bases). The CDR3 loop spans 15 amino acids. V shed 4 bases and J shed 3 bases, with 15 bases lying between them. Per the germline V gene, CDR1 is LGHNA and CDR2 is YNFKEQ. CDR3 in amino acids: CASSPRREPEETQYF. The CDR3 DNA follows: TGTGCCAGCAGCCCTCGGAGGGAGCCGGAAGAGACCCAGTACTTC.

The rearrangement links TRBV7-9 to TRBJ2-7; TRBD2 aligns across 8 bases. V lost 4 bases, J lost 6 bases, and 11 bases stayed unmatched. Germline loops: CDR1 SEHNR, CDR2 FQNEAQ (reference sequence). CDR3 length: 15 amino acids. The chain's CDR3 is CASSSPGTSVVEQYF. The CDR3 nucleotides are TGTGCCAGCAGCTCCCCCGGGACTAGTGTCGTCGAGCAGTACTTC.

The V gene is TRBV18, the J gene TRBJ2-5, with D maybe TRBD2 (7 bases). There are 16 residues in the CDR3. Germline values: CDR1 KGHSH, CDR2 LQKENI. The V end lost 5 bases, the J end lost 4 bases, and 20 bases lay between the germline ends. In nucleotides, the CDR3 is TGTGCCAGCTCATCCCTAGCGGTCCTAGGGGGAGAGACCCAGTACTTC. As protein: CASSSLAVLGGETQYF.

The chain is built from TRBV27 and TRBJ2-3; weak D call: TRBD1 (6 bases). The CDR3 runs 17 residues. Germline values: CDR1 MNHEY, CDR2 SMNVEV (reference sequence). Trimming shortened V by 5 bases and J by 2 bases, and 20 bases separated the two germline ends. CDR3 sequence: CASSQLRLDRATDTQYF. In nucleotides, the CDR3 is TGTGCCAGCAGTCAATTGCGATTGGACAGAGCCACAGATACGCAGTATTTT.

This clone was detected only once. The DNA of the CDR3 is TGTGCCAGCAGCCTGACGGTGGGGGGGCGAGTGGGAGAGGGCCGCGAGCAGTACTTC. Protein product: CASSLTVGGRVGEGREQYF. V usage is TRBV4-2 and J usage is TRBJ2-7, with a tentative D call TRBD2 (7 bases). Germline-derived CDR1 and CDR2 are LGHNA and YNFKEQ. V was trimmed by 4 bases and J by 6 bases, leaving 31 bases between them. This CDR3 is 19 amino acids long.